These T cell receptor beta chains were read from a single sample in a study of CD4 T cells in relation to SARS-CoV-2 and coronaviruses. These receptors lack a known antigen. This table comes from immunoSEQ multiplex PCR, and its TCRdb copy is limited to in-frame clones, with some not included. The sample has some 38,000 clones; roughly 80% are singletons. Sequenced material: memory CD4+ T cells from PBMCs, cultured in vitro. These receptor sequences come from an adult with COVID-19. CDR3s include the opening cysteine and the closing phenylalanine or tryptophan. A D gene is named only where the DNA matches it firmly. Some rows mark clone size as missing; the rest say once, few, many or name a class of expanded clone.

cdr3_length j_call v_call d_call clone_size cdr3_aa cdr3_nt
15 TRBJ2-3 TRBV27 . . CASRLIASSTDTQYF TGTGCCAGCAGATTGATAGCGTCTAGCACAGATACGCAGTATTTT
11 TRBJ2-2 TRBV3-1/TRBV3-2 . . CASSQGGELFF TGTGCCAGCAGCCAGGGCGGGGAGCTGTTTTTT
13 TRBJ2-7 TRBV27 . . CASSLQGGHEQYF TGTGCCAGCAGTCTCCAGGGGGGCCACGAGCAGTACTTC
14 TRBJ2-7 TRBV5-1 . . CASSHPPGSYEQYF TGCGCCAGCAGCCACCCCCCGGGGTCCTACGAGCAGTACTTC
16 TRBJ1-5 TRBV5-8 . . CASSLGQGNRNQPQHF TGTGCCAGCAGCTTGGGACAAGGGAACCGCAATCAGCCCCAGCATTTT
15 TRBJ2-2 TRBV9 . . CASSVLGQYTGELFF TGTGCCAGCAGCGTATTGGGGCAGTACACCGGGGAGCTGTTTTTT
15 TRBJ2-5 TRBV5-1 TRBD1 few CASSPEVGGWETQYF TGCGCCAGCAGCCCCGAGGTAGGGGGCTGGGAGACCCAGTACTTC
17 TRBJ2-4 TRBV7-2 . . CASSPRAVRSAQNIQYF TGTGCCAGCAGCCCCAGAGCTGTGAGAAGCGCTCAAAACATTCAGTACTTC
20 TRBJ2-6 TRBV7-9 TRBD1 . CASTGSVGTGGPSGANVLTF TGTGCCAGCACTGGATCCGTGGGGACAGGGGGCCCATCTGGGGCCAACGTCCTGACTTTC
13 TRBJ2-7 TRBV11-2 . . CASSLEQGHEQYF TGTGCCAGCAGCTTAGAGCAGGGTCACGAGCAGTACTTC
13 TRBJ2-5 TRBV27 . . CASRLQGTETQYF TGTGCCAGCCGATTACAGGGTACGGAGACCCAGTACTTC
15 TRBJ2-7 TRBV7-2 TRBD2 once CASSLAAGGAYEQYF TGTGCCAGCAGCTTAGCGGCGGGGGGCGCCTACGAGCAGTACTTC
15 TRBJ1-1 TRBV7-9 TRBD1 . CASSSRDRTREEAFF TGTGCCAGCAGCTCCCGGGACAGGACAAGAGAGGAAGCTTTCTTT
13 TRBJ1-4 TRBV28 TRBD1 once CASGPGGNEKLFF TGTGCCAGCGGGCCAGGGGGTAATGAAAAACTGTTTTTT
15 TRBJ2-1 TRBV19 TRBD2 few CASNSGRPPKNEQFF TGTGCCAGTAATAGCGGGAGGCCCCCAAAGAATGAGCAGTTCTTC
14 TRBJ2-7 TRBV7-9 TRBD1 . CASSSSTGWGEQYF TGTGCCAGCAGCTCGTCGACAGGGTGGGGCGAGCAGTACTTC
13 TRBJ2-5 TRBV14 . . CASSQSGEETQYF TGTGCCAGCAGCCAGTCGGGGGAAGAGACCCAGTACTTC
14 TRBJ2-3 TRBV29-1 . . CSVEGGLGTDTQYF TGCAGCGTTGAAGGAGGGTTAGGGACAGATACGCAGTATTTT
19 TRBJ2-1 TRBV21-1 . once CASSNRVHPRESSYNEQFF TGTGCCAGCAGCAACAGGGTCCACCCGCGGGAGAGCTCCTACAATGAGCAGTTCTTC
17 TRBJ2-1 TRBV18 TRBD2 . CASSPNSLAGAYNEQFF TGTGCCAGCTCACCGAATTCTCTAGCGGGAGCCTACAATGAGCAGTTCTTC
15 TRBJ2-3 TRBV5-4 TRBD1 . CASSLRDRSTDTQYF TGTGCCAGCAGCTTGAGGGACAGGAGCACAGATACGCAGTATTTT
11 TRBJ2-7 TRBV5-1 . . CASGVGYEQYF TGCGCCAGCGGAGTCGGCTACGAGCAGTACTTC
14 TRBJ2-2 TRBV30 . . CAWSILTNTGELFF TGTGCCTGGAGTATACTAACGAACACCGGGGAGCTGTTTTTT
15 TRBJ2-3 TRBV7-2 TRBD2 . CASRLAGVPTDTQYF TGTGCCAGCAGATTAGCGGGAGTTCCTACAGATACGCAGTATTTT
15 TRBJ1-5 TRBV28 . . CASSLNGGPLQPQHF TGTGCCAGCAGTTTAAACGGGGGACCTTTACAGCCCCAGCATTTT
10 TRBJ2-1 TRBV29-1 . . CSGYHNEQFF TGCAGCGGGTACCACAATGAGCAGTTCTTC
17 TRBJ1-3 TRBV4-3 . . CASSQESGPFSGNTIYF TGCGCCAGCAGCCAAGAGTCCGGACCATTCTCTGGAAACACCATATATTTT
13 TRBJ2-5 TRBV7-9 . . CASSFGRTKTQYF TGTGCCAGCAGCTTCGGGAGAACGAAGACCCAGTACTTC
13 TRBJ2-7 TRBV6-5 . . CASGGAATYEQYF TGTGCCAGCGGGGGTGCCGCGACCTACGAGCAGTACTTC
14 TRBJ1-6 TRBV7-9 . . CASSFGGGNSPLHF TGTGCCAGCAGCTTCGGGGGGGGTAATTCACCCCTCCACTTT
13 TRBJ1-1 TRBV18 . . CASSEQRNTEAFF TGTGCCAGCTCAGAACAGAGAAACACTGAAGCTTTCTTT
15 TRBJ2-1 TRBV28 TRBD2 once CASTSGLVSYNEQFF TGTGCCAGCACCTCGGGACTAGTCTCCTACAATGAGCAGTTCTTC
17 TRBJ2-3 TRBV7-2 TRBD2 . CASSLALTSRSTDTQYF TGTGCCAGCAGCTTAGCCTTGACTAGCAGAAGCACAGATACGCAGTATTTT
14 TRBJ2-3 TRBV7-2 TRBD1 . CASSLGQGADTQYF TGTGCCAGCAGCCTGGGACAGGGGGCGGATACGCAGTATTTT
18 TRBJ2-6 TRBV30 . few CAWSTSRVFRSGANVLTF TGTGCCTGGAGTACCTCGCGGGTCTTCCGCTCTGGGGCCAACGTCCTGACTTTC
14 TRBJ1-5 TRBV6-5 . . CASSTRGKNQPQHF TGTGCCAGCAGTACCAGGGGCAAAAATCAGCCCCAGCATTTT
14 TRBJ2-1 TRBV6-5 TRBD2 . CASNTLAGYNEQFF TGTGCCAGCAATACCCTAGCGGGATACAATGAGCAGTTCTTC
14 TRBJ2-5 TRBV6-5 TRBD2 . CASTSAGTQETQYF TGTGCCAGCACATCAGCGGGGACGCAAGAGACCCAGTACTTC
14 TRBJ2-5 TRBV28 . . CATVASQPQETQYF TGTGCCACCGTCGCGTCCCAACCTCAAGAGACCCAGTACTTC
15 TRBJ2-7 TRBV2 . few CASSGVSSTTYEQYF TGTGCCAGCAGTGGGGTCTCTAGCACTACCTACGAGCAGTACTTC
13 TRBJ2-1 TRBV6-2/TRBV6-3 . . CASSKTSYNEQFF TGTGCCAGCAGCAAGACTAGCTACAATGAGCAGTTCTTC
11 TRBJ2-3 TRBV10-3 TRBD2 few CASSTSGTQYF TGTGCCAGCTCCACTAGCGGGACGCAGTATTTT
15 TRBJ1-1 TRBV19 TRBD1 few CASSILQGLGTEAFF TGTGCCAGTAGTATCCTACAGGGGTTGGGCACTGAAGCTTTCTTT
18 TRBJ2-1 TRBV5-6 TRBD2 . CASSSRTSGRRSYNEQFF TGTGCCAGCAGCTCGCGGACTAGCGGGAGGCGCTCCTACAATGAGCAGTTCTTC
14 TRBJ2-1 TRBV6-5 TRBD2 . CASRGLAGGGGQFF TGTGCCAGCAGGGGACTAGCGGGAGGCGGGGGGCAGTTCTTC
15 TRBJ1-1 TRBV6-5 . . CASSPKWQLRTEAFF TGTGCCAGCAGTCCTAAATGGCAGTTGAGAACTGAAGCTTTCTTT
13 TRBJ1-4 TRBV11-2 . . CASRSGAVEKLFF TGTGCCAGCAGATCAGGGGCGGTTGAAAAACTGTTTTTT
12 TRBJ2-7 TRBV12-3/TRBV12-4 . . CASSPWDYEQYF TGTGCCAGCAGCCCCTGGGATTACGAGCAGTACTTC
15 TRBJ1-2 TRBV28 . . CASSTLPGGNYGYTF TGTGCCAGCAGTACCTTGCCGGGGGGGAACTATGGCTACACCTTC
15 TRBJ2-7 TRBV5-1 TRBD1 . CASSPVRQGSDEQYF TGCGCCAGCAGTCCCGTCCGACAGGGCAGTGACGAGCAGTACTTC
13 TRBJ2-3 TRBV3-1/TRBV3-2 . . CASSPGLPDTQYF TGTGCCAGCAGCCCCGGCCTGCCAGATACGCAGTATTTT
13 TRBJ2-5 TRBV10-3 . . CAISRQRQETQYF TGTGCCATCAGTCGGCAGCGGCAAGAGACCCAGTACTTC
15 TRBJ1-2 TRBV7-3 . . CASSFFTGPGYGYTF TGTGCCAGCAGCTTTTTCACAGGTCCGGGCTATGGCTACACCTTC
14 TRBJ2-7 TRBV19 TRBD1 . CASTIGTGPYEQYF TGTGCCAGTACTATTGGGACAGGGCCCTACGAGCAGTACTTC
15 TRBJ2-1 TRBV7-9 TRBD2 once CASSLAIAGGPDEFF TGTGCCAGCAGCTTAGCTATAGCGGGAGGGCCTGATGAGTTCTTC
15 TRBJ2-7 TRBV5-1 TRBD2 . CASRIPGRRAYEQYF TGCGCCAGCAGAATACCCGGGAGGCGAGCCTACGAGCAGTACTTC
15 TRBJ1-2 TRBV7-9 . . CASTLRTGGDISYTF TGTGCCAGCACCCTTAGGACTGGGGGCGACATCAGCTACACCTTC